This TCR beta chain was identified during a study of T-cell memory formation after mild COVID-19. Across the whole study: Largely donor-specific TCR clusters were found. Study-level findings and limits: A second wave of clones peaked on day 37, and their SARS-CoV-2 specificity went unconfirmed.

TCR alpha and TCR beta cDNA libraries with sample barcodes and UMIs came from 5'RACE using constant-segment primers. TCRdb itself ran the 5' RACE reads through MiXCR, one entry per CDR3 protein. The sample lists some 300,000 distinct CDR3 sequences; 20% to 25% were seen once. Germline CDR1 MNHNS, CDR2 SASEGT. V shed 9 bases and J 4 bases; nucleotides not matched to a gene: 10. The CDR3 is 14 amino acids. A remark on this clonotype: Its antigen remains unknown.

The sample comprised PBMCs or a T cell subset sorted from them (not recorded which). The TCR sequence derives from a man aged 18 to 30 who had mild COVID-19 (a few samples of this study predate the infection). Cell type and time point are not known. V is TRBV6-1 and J is TRBJ2-5, with 8 bases lining up with TRBD1. The CDR3 protein is CASPGQGVRETQYF. Here the CDR3 DNA reads TGTGCCAGTCCTGGACAGGGAGTAAGAGAGACCCAGTACTTC.